The next 3 T cell receptor beta chains were all read from a single sample in a study of cytomegalovirus exposure and HLA in healthy donors (TCRdb year 2017). The library relied on the immunoSEQ multiplex PCR assay. A mixture of 60 forward primers for TCR Vbeta segments and 13 reverse primers for TCR Jbeta segments was used in the multiplex PCR. In TCRdb, the immuneACCESS table is reduced to in-frame sequences with V and J assigned. These tables do not hold every clone; where another copy was compared, an unresolved V gene accounts for under half, and the others remain unexplained. The sample includes 150,000 to 200,000 clones, with around 80% observed a single time. Clones ranked in the top ten supply 1.1% of the sample. The specimen sequenced was PBMCs. All receptors derive from a woman aged 40-49 years in good health and CMV-seronegative.

The chain carries TRBV7-2 and TRBJ1-2, with 9 positions matching TRBD1. The length of the CDR3 is 14 residues. Germline assignment: CDR1 SGHTA and CDR2 FQGNSA. V trimming: 6 bases; J trimming: 4 bases; junction bases outside the gene matches: 6. The CDR3 nucleotides are TGTGCCAGCAGGATGACAGGGGGAAGCTATGGCTACACCTTC. Translated, it gives CASRMTGGSYGYTF.

This chain uses TRBV27 with TRBJ1-3; D not resolved. Germline CDR1 reads MNHEY; CDR2 reads SMNVEV (reference sequence). This CDR3 region has 17 residues. V gave up 0 bases and J gave up 0 bases, with 12 bases separating them. The CDR3 sequence is CASSLSMRGSSGNTIYF. CDR3 bases: TGTGCCAGCAGTTTATCGATGCGAGGGAGCTCTGGAAACACCATATATTTT.

This clone occurred once. The rearrangement links TRBV15 to TRBJ2-1; 9 bases align to TRBD2. V lost 7 bases to trimming and J lost 2 bases; unmatched junction nucleotides: 3. Germline lookup yields CDR1 LNHNV and CDR2 YYDKDF (reference sequence). The CDR3 has 14 residues. The CDR3, as DNA: TGTGCCACCACTCTAGCGGGAACCTACAATGAGCAGTTCTTC. It specifies CATTLAGTYNEQFF.